Below, 23 T cell receptor beta chains from the same sample are listed, as sequenced in a study of OX40 agonist ivuxolimab in advanced cancers. Assay used: immunoSEQ multiplex PCR; TCRdb lists only in-frame clones, some missing. Of 65,000 or so clones in the sample, around 88% were seen once. Specimen: CD4+ or CD8+ T cells sorted from blood, collected in a trial of the OX40 agonist ivuxolimab. Receptors were obtained from an adult with an advanced solid tumor such as melanoma, head and neck, liver or kidney cancer.

A single count supports this clone. This chain uses TRBV4-1 with TRBJ2-3, with 11 bases that match TRBD2. V lost 2 bases, J lost 6 bases, and 7 bases stayed unmatched. The length of the CDR3 is 16 residues. Germline lookup yields CDR1 MGHRA and CDR2 YSYEKL. CDR3 nucleotides: TGCGCCAGCAGCCAACAACACTCTAGCGGGAGGGATACGCAGTATTTT. It encodes CASSQQHSSGRDTQYF.

The chain is built from TRBV27 and TRBJ2-2; TRBD2 agrees at 11 bases. The CDR3 is made up of 17 amino acids. Germline V gene sequence: CDR1 MNHEY, CDR2 SMNVEV (reference sequence). The J segment lost 1 base and the V segment lost 6 bases, leaving 7 bases of the junction unmatched. The CDR3 bases are TGTGCCAGCAGCCCACTAGCGGGGGCCCTGAACACCGGGGAGCTGTTTTTT. Its translation: CASSPLAGALNTGELFF.

The CDR3: CASRSPGRNEQFF. CDR3 DNA: TGCGCCAGCAGGTCCCCCGGGCGGAATGAGCAGTTCTTC. The chain employs TRBV5-1 and TRBJ2-1; D is ambiguous. The CDR3 covers 13 residues. Looked up from germline, CDR1 is SGHRS and CDR2 is YFSETQ. Trimming removed 5 bases at V and 7 bases at J, with 13 bases between.

The chain has TRBV30 and TRBJ2-2; the match to TRBD1 covers 10 bases. V shed 0 bases, J shed 1 base, and the junction held 2 bases outside the gene matches. Germline V lookup: CDR1 GTSNPN, CDR2 SVGIG (reference sequence). CDR3 length equals 16 residues. CDR3 residues: CAWSVRDRGNTGELFF. The DNA of the CDR3 is TGTGCCTGGAGTGTACGGGACAGGGGGAACACCGGGGAGCTGTTTTTT. The whole variable domain, filled in from reference TRBV30 and TRBJ2-2, reads SQTIHQWPATLVQPVGSPLSLECTVEGTSNPNLYWYRQAAGRGLQLLFYSVGIGQISSEVPQNLSASRPQDRQFILSSKKLLLSDSGFYLCAWSVRDRGNTGELFFGEGSRLTVL.

The chain is built from TRBV11-2 and TRBJ1-1, with D tentatively TRBD1 (6 bases). Trimming left V 6 bases short and J 3 bases short, with 14 bases between. Germline V CDR1 and CDR2: SGHAT, FQNNGV. This CDR3 region has 14 residues. The CDR3 protein is CASRAGQLYTEAFF. The CDR3 nucleotides read TGTGCCAGCAGGGCCGGACAGCTATACACTGAAGCTTTCTTT.

This clone was observed once. This sequence joins TRBV6-6 and TRBJ1-1; 7 nucleotides match TRBD1. The V gene end was trimmed by 8 bases and the J gene end by 0 bases; junction bases not matched to a gene: 6. The germline gives CDR1 MNHNY, CDR2 SVGAGI (reference sequence). This CDR3 has 14 amino acids. This CDR3 is CASSRGLLNTEAFF. The CDR3 nucleotides read TGTGCCAGCTCAAGGGGGCTTTTGAACACTGAAGCTTTCTTT.

The chain is built from TRBV7-2 and TRBJ2-7, with a possible D match to TRBD2 (6 bases). Looked up from germline, CDR1 is SGHTA and CDR2 is FQGNSA. V was pared by 2 bases and J by 7 bases, with 9 bases between. The CDR3 runs 12 residues. DNA of the CDR3: TGTGCCAGCAGCTTATTTCGGGGGGAGCAGTACTTC. Amino acid sequence: CASSLFRGEQYF.

The rearrangement uses TRBV29-1 and TRBJ1-1, with TRBD1 matching 7 bases. This CDR3 region has 13 residues. Germline values: CDR1 SQVTM, CDR2 ANQGSEA. J gave up 0 bases and V 7 bases, and 5 bases lay outside the gene matches. The CDR3 protein is CSARGQLNTEAFF. The CDR3 DNA follows: TGCAGCGCCCGGGGACAGCTGAACACTGAAGCTTTCTTT.

The chain uses TRBV29-1 and TRBJ2-3; a possible D gene is TRBD1 (6 bases). The germline V gene encodes CDR1 SQVTM and CDR2 ANQGSEA. This CDR3 contains 13 residues. V lost 1 base and J lost 6, with 11 bases in between. The CDR3 here is CSVEGTAVDTQYF. In nucleotides, the CDR3 is TGCAGCGTTGAAGGGACAGCAGTGGATACGCAGTATTTT.

V usage is TRBV5-1 and J usage is TRBJ1-5, with D unresolved. This CDR3 has 13 amino acids. V was cut by 0 bases and J by 4 bases, with 5 bases left in between. CDR1 is SGHRS and CDR2 is YFSETQ in the germline V gene. CDR3 sequence reads: CASSLAGNQPQHF. Written as DNA, the CDR3 is TGCGCCAGCAGCTTGGCCGGGAATCAGCCCCAGCATTTT.

CDR3 amino acids: CASSNGGTHEETQYF. CDR3 bases: TGCGCCAGCAGCAATGGGGGGACACATGAAGAGACCCAGTACTTC. This sequence joins TRBV10-1 and TRBJ2-5; D possibly uses TRBD1 or TRBD2 (6 bases each). CDR3 length equals 15 residues. The V and J ends lost 6 bases and 3 bases respectively, with 17 bases between them. The V gene's germline CDR1 is WNHNN and CDR2 SYGVQD (reference sequence).

The gene calls are TRBV25-1 and TRBJ1-1, with TRBD1 as a possible D gene (5 bases). The CDR3 contains 16 residues. The germline V and J ends were trimmed by 4 bases and 1 base, with 16 bases remaining between them. Germline CDR1 reads MGHDK; CDR2 reads SYGVNS. CDR3 coding DNA: TGTGCCAGCAGTGGTGGGCTGGACGGGGGGAACACTGAAGCTTTCTTT. This gives the protein CASSGGLDGGNTEAFF.

The rearrangement uses TRBV5-4 and TRBJ2-7, with D perhaps matching TRBD2 (7 bases). CDR1 is SGHNT, CDR2 YYREEE, per germline (reference sequence). The germline V and J ends were trimmed by 0 bases and 2 bases, with 15 bases remaining between them. The CDR3 extends over 16 amino acids. Here the CDR3 DNA reads TGTGCCAGCAGCTTGGGGGGGCCCGCGGGGGCCTACGAGCAGTACTTC. As protein: CASSLGGPAGAYEQYF.

The rearrangement links TRBV2 to TRBJ2-7; D not certain. The V end was cut by 8 bases, the J end by 3 bases, with 5 bases between. Germline V lookup: CDR1 SNHLY, CDR2 FYNNEI. This CDR3 has 10 amino acids. CDR3 coding DNA: TGTGCCAGCGGTTACTACGAGCAGTACTTC. It encodes CASGYYEQYF.

This chain connects TRBV5-1 to TRBJ2-2; 7 bases align to TRBD1. The V segment lost 7 bases and the J segment 6 bases; nucleotides outside the gene matches: 15. The CDR3 sequence is 16 residues long. Germline values: CDR1 SGHRS, CDR2 YFSETQ. In nucleotides, the CDR3 is TGCGCCAGCGCCCCCCCCGGCACAGGGGTATCCGGGGAGCTGTTTTTT. Its protein product is CASAPPGTGVSGELFF.

The chain recombines TRBV15 with TRBJ1-4; no reliable D call. The CDR3 extends over 12 amino acids. The germline CDR1 and CDR2 sequences are LNHNV and YYDKDF (reference sequence). Trimming pared 5 bases from V and 10 bases from J, leaving 11 bases between. CDR3 region: CATSWLLGKLFF. The CDR3 DNA sequence: TGTGCCACCAGCTGGCTCTTGGGAAAACTGTTTTTT. Looking up the rest from reference TRBV15 and TRBJ1-4 gives the full variable domain: DAMVIQNPRYQVTQFGKPVTLSCSQTLNHNVMYWYQQKSSQAPKLLFHYYDKDFNNEADTPDNFQSRRPNTSFCFLDIRSPGLGDTAMYLCATSWLLGKLFFGSGTQLSVL.

V gene TRBV6-1 combines with J gene TRBJ1-3, with D possibly being TRBD1 (5 bases). Trimming removed 7 bases at V and 4 bases at J, with 17 bases between. The CDR3 consists of 15 residues. CDR1 MNHNS and CDR2 SASEGT come from the germline V gene. CDR3 in DNA: TGTGCCAGCATGCCGGGGGGGGGAATAGGAAACACCATATATTTT. It codes for CASMPGGGIGNTIYF.

This rearrangement joins TRBV6-6 to TRBJ2-5; D call uncertain. CDR3 length equals 14 residues. V was clipped by 4 bases and J by 3 bases, with 12 bases between them. Per the germline V gene, CDR1 is MNHNY and CDR2 is SVGAGI (reference sequence). The CDR3 DNA sequence: TGTGCCAGCAGTTTCTCCAGACGAGAAGAGACCCAGTACTTC. Encoded protein: CASSFSRREETQYF.

V usage is TRBV6-6 and J usage is TRBJ1-5; D perhaps matches TRBD1 (5 bases). The CDR3 sequence is 12 residues long. V was clipped by 11 bases and J by 6 bases, with 14 bases between them. The germline gives CDR1 MNHNY, CDR2 SVGAGI (reference sequence). In DNA, the CDR3 is TGTGCCCATGGGGGATTTGGTCAGCCCCAGCATTTT. Residues: CAHGGFGQPQHF.

The chain links TRBV2 to TRBJ2-1, with D perhaps given as TRBD1 or TRBD2 (6 bases each). Trimming cost V 8 bases and J 2 bases, with 16 bases left between them. This CDR3 region has 15 residues. Germline loops: CDR1 SNHLY, CDR2 FYNNEI. The CDR3 here is CASRPEGGPYNEQFF. Here the CDR3 DNA reads TGTGCCAGCCGGCCGGAGGGGGGTCCCTACAATGAGCAGTTCTTC.

The CDR3 nucleotides read TGTGCCAGCAACCTACGACAGGGCAAGAACACTGAAGCTTTCTTT. The encoded protein is CASNLRQGKNTEAFF. This sequence joins TRBV2 and TRBJ1-1, with TRBD1 matching over 7 bases. V gave up 7 bases and J gave up 1 base; unmatched junction bases: 9. The CDR3 is 15 amino acids. Germline V gives CDR1 SNHLY, CDR2 FYNNEI. Looking up the rest from reference TRBV2 and TRBJ1-1 gives the full variable domain: EPEVTQTPSHQVTQMGQEVILRCVPISNHLYFYWYRQILGQKVEFLVSFYNNEISEKSEIFDDQFSVERPDGSNFTLKIRSTKLEDSAMYFCASNLRQGKNTEAFFGQGTRLTVV.

V and J are TRBV2 and TRBJ1-2, with D perhaps TRBD1 (6 bases). Deletions cut 4 bases from V and 4 bases from J, with 10 bases between. The CDR3 contains 13 residues. Germline values: CDR1 SNHLY, CDR2 FYNNEI. The CDR3 region has the DNA TGTGCCAGCAGTGGTCAGGGGTTCTATGGCTACACCTTC. Translation: CASSGQGFYGYTF.

This clone occurred a few times. V gene TRBV6-6 combines with J gene TRBJ1-5; 8 bases map to TRBD1. Losses at the gene ends were 6 bases for V and 1 base for J; bases not matched to a gene: 5. Germline assignment: CDR1 MNHNY and CDR2 SVGAGI (reference sequence). The CDR3 is made up of 15 amino acids. The CDR3 protein is CASSPTGASNQPQHF. In DNA form, the CDR3 reads TGTGCCAGCAGCCCGACAGGGGCGAGCAATCAGCCCCAGCATTTT.